This T cell receptor (beta chain) comes out of a study of blood T cell repertoires in COVID-19. In the study overall: The analysed material was cDNA or gDNA that came from T cells, B-cell-depleted T cells, or PBMCs.

J was trimmed by 4 bases and V by 5 bases; bases with no gene match: 10. Germline V gene data show CDR1 as SGHTA and CDR2 as FQGNSA. This CDR3 has 16 amino acids. The repertoire was sequenced with immunoSEQ multiplex PCR; TCRdb's copy has only in-frame clones and lacks some. Among 45,000 or so clones listed, under 85% were seen once. The sequenced sample consisted of peripheral blood. This chain connects TRBV7-2 to TRBJ2-1; the match to TRBD2 covers 8 bases. The clonotype comes from a woman older than 75 with acute or convalescent COVID-19. The CDR3 region is CASSLDSGTPYNEQFF. DNA of the CDR3: TGTGCCAGCAGCCTGGATAGCGGGACGCCTTACAATGAGCAGTTCTTC.